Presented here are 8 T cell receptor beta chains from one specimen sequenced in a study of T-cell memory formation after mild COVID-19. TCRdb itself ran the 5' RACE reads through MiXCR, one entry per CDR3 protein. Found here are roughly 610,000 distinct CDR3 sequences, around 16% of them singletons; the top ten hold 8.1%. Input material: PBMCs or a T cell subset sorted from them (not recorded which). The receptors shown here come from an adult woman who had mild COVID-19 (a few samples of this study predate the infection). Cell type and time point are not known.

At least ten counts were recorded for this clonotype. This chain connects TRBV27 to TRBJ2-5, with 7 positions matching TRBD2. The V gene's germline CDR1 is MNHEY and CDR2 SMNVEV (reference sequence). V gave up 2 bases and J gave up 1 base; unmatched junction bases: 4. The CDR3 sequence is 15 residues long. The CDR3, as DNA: TGTGCCAGCAGTTTACTCGGCGGGGGCCAAGAGACCCAGTACTTC. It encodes CASSLLGGGQETQYF.

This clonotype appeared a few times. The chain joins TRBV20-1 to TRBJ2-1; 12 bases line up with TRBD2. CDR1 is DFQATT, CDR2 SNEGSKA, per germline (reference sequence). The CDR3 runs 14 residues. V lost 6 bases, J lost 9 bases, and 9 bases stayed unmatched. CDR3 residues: CSAPSSGRGPEQFF. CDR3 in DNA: TGCAGTGCGCCGTCTAGCGGGAGGGGCCCTGAGCAGTTCTTC.

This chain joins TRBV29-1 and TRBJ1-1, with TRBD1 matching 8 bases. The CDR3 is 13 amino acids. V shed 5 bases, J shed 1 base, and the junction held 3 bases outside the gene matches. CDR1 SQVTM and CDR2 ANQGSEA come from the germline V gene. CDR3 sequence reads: CSVQGAQNTEAFF. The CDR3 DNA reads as TGCAGCGTTCAGGGGGCTCAGAACACTGAAGCTTTCTTT.

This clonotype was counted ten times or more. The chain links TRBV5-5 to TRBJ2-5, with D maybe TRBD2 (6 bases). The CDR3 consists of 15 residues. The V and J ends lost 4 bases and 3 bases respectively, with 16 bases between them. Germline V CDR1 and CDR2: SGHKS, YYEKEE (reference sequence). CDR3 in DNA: TGTGCCAGCAGCCCAGTCCACGCGGGGAAAGAGACCCAGTACTTC. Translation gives CASSPVHAGKETQYF. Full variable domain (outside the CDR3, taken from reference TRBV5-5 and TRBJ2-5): DAGVTQSPTHLIKTRGQQVTLRCSPISGHKSVSWYQQVLGQGPQFIFQYYEKEERGRGNFPDRFSARQFPNYSSELNVNALLLGDSALYLCASSPVHAGKETQYFGPGTRLLVL.

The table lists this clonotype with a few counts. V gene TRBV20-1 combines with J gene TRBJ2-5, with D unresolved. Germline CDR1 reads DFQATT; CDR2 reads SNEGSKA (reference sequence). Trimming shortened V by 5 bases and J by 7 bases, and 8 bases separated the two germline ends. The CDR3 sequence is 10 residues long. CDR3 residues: CSALRGTQYF. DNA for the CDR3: TGCAGTGCTCTTCGTGGGACCCAGTACTTC.

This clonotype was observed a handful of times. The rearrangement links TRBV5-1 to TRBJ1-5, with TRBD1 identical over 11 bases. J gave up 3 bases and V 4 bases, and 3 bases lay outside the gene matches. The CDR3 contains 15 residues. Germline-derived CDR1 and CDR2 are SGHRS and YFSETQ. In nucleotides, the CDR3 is TGCGCCAGCAGCCTGGGACAGGGGGACAATCAGCCCCAGCATTTT. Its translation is CASSLGQGDNQPQHF.

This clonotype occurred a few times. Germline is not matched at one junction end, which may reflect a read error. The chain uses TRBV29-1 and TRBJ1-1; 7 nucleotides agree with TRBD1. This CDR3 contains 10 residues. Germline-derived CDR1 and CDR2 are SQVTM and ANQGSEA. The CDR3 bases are TGCAGCGTTGCCGACAGGGCTCATTCCTTT. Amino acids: CSVADRAHSF.

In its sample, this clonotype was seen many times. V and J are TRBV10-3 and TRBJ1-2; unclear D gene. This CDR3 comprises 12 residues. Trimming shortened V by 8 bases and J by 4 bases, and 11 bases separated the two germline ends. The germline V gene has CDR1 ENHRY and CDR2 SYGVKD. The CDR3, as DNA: TGTGCCATCGGCGACGTGGGCTATGGCTACACCTTC. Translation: CAIGDVGYGYTF.